Included here is one T cell receptor beta chain sequence, with context. Its antigen is not identified. The germline CDR1 and CDR2 sequences are SGHAT and FQNNGV. The CDR3 contains 12 residues. Trimming stripped 4 bases from V and 4 bases from J, with 8 bases between. The data originate from a study of early T cells in non-severe SARS-CoV-2 infection. Study overall: Sequenced material consisted of bulk RNA (from unsorted whole blood), and chains were unpaired. Study-level points and caveats: Comparison of clonotypes with VDJdb favored anti-spike CD8 responses while missing private and CD4 specificities.

Individual cDNA molecules received unique molecular identifiers during library preparation. Each CDR3 protein is one row after TCRdb ran MiXCR on the 5' RACE reads. There are tens of thousands of distinct CDR3 sequences in the sample; around 17% occur only once, and 4.5% to 6% lies in the top ten. Specimen: whole blood, collected at baseline. The gene calls are TRBV11-2 and TRBJ2-7; perhaps TRBD1 as D (5 bases). The source is an adult who was a healthcare worker with PCR-confirmed SARS-CoV-2 infection or an uninfected control (not recorded which). CDR3 sequence (DNA): TGTGCCAGCAGCTCCGGACAATACGAGCAGTACTTC. Its protein is CASSSGQYEQYF.